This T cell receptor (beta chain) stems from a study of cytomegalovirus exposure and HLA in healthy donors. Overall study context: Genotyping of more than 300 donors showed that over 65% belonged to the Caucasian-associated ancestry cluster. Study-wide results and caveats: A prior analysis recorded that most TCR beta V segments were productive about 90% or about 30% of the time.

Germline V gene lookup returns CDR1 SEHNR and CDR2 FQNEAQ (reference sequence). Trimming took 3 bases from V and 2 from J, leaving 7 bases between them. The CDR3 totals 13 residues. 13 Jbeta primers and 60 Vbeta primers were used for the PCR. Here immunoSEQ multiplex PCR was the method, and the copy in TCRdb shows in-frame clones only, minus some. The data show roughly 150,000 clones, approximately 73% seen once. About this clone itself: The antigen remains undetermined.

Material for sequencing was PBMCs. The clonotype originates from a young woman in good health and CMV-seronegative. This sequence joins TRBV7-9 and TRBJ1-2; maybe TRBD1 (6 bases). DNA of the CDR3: TGTGCCAGCAGCTTCGGACAGAACTATGGCTACACCTTC. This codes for CASSFGQNYGYTF. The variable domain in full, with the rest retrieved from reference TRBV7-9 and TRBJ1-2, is DTGVSQNPRHKITKRGQNVTFRCDPISEHNRLYWYRQTLGQGPEFLTYFQNEAQLEKSRLLSDRFSAERPKGSFSTLEIQRTEQGDSAMYLCASSFGQNYGYTFGSGTRLTVV.